The T cell receptor (beta chain) under discussion was sequenced for a study of T cell responses to AZD1222 COVID-19 vaccine. From germline, CDR1 is MNHEY and CDR2 SVGEGT. V shed 0 bases and J shed 0 bases, with 6 bases lying between them. The CDR3 consists of 16 residues. The assay was immunoSEQ multiplex PCR, and TCRdb's table has in-frame clones only and misses some. The sample holds about 97,000 clones, about 88% seen once. Study results and limitations: Most donors were white British, females outnumbered males, and clonal diversity was possibly underestimated. Scientists sampled the repertoires only once the peak T cell response had passed. Mapped onto spike, vaccine-associated CD4 TCRs spanned it and were dominant at 160-218 and 743-854. Nearly half of spike-specific TCRs reportedly target unmutated variant regions.

This clone has a handful of counts. What it recognizes is unknown. The sequence came from an adult in good health. The chain employs TRBV6-2 or TRBV6-3 and TRBJ2-6, with D hard to call. The sample consisted of peripheral blood, taken on day 0 of AZD1222 vaccination. The CDR3 sequence is CASSYSIGSGANVLTF. Here the CDR3 DNA reads TGTGCCAGCAGTTACTCGATAGGCTCTGGGGCCAACGTCCTGACTTTC.